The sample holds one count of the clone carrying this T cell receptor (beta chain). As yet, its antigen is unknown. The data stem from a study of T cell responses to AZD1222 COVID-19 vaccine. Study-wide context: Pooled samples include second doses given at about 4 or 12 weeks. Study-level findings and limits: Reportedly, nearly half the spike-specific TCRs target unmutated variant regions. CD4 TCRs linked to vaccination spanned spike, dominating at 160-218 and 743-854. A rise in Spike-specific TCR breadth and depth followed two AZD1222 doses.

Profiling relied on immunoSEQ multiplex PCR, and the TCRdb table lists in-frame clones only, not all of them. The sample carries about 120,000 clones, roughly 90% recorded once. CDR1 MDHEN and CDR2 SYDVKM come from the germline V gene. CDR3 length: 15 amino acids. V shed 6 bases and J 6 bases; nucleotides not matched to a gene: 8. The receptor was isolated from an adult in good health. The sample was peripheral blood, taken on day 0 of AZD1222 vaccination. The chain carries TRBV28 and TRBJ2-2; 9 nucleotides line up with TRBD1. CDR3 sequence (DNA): TGTGCCAGCAGACCCGGGACAGGGTTCTCCGGGGAGCTGTTTTTT. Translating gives CASRPGTGFSGELFF.